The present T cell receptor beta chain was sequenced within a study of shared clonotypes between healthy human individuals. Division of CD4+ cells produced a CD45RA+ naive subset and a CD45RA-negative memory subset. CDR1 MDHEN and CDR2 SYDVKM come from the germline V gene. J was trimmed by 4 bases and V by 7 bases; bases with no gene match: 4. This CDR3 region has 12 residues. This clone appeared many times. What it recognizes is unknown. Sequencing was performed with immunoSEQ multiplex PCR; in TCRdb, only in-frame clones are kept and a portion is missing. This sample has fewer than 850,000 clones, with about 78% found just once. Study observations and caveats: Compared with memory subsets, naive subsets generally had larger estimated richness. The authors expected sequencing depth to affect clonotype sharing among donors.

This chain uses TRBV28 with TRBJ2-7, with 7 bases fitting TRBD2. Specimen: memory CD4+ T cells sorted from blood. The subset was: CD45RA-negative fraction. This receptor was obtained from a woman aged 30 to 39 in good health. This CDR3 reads CASKAGLYEQYF. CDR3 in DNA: TGTGCCAGCAAAGCGGGACTTTACGAGCAGTACTTC. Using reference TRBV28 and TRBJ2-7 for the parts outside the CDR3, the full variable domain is DVKVTQSSRYLVKRTGEKVFLECVQDMDHENMFWYRQDPGLGLRLIYFSYDVKMKEKGDIPEGYSVSREKKERFSLILESASTNQTSMYLCASKAGLYEQYFGPGTRLTVT.